This T cell receptor beta chain stems from a study of cytomegalovirus exposure and HLA in healthy donors. Germline V gene data show CDR1 as MNHEY and CDR2 as SVGAGI. The CDR3 extends over 15 amino acids. V lost 5 bases and J 6 bases, leaving 19 bases between the germline ends. The study ran its PCR with 60 Vbeta and 13 Jbeta primers. The table came from immunoSEQ multiplex PCR; TCRdb's copy has only in-frame clones and leaves some out. The repertoire has some 180,000 clones, 65% to 80% of them found once; the top ten carry 4% to 4.5%. The sample consisted of PBMCs. This TCR derives from a woman in her twenties or thirties in good health and CMV-seropositive. V and J are TRBV6-5 and TRBJ1-1, with D unresolved. Here the CDR3 reads CASSTPGRLDSEAFF. The CDR3 DNA reads as TGTGCCAGCAGTACCCCGGGGAGACTTGACTCTGAAGCTTTCTTT.